The sequence of this T cell receptor (beta chain) was determined in a study of PD-1 blockade in classical Hodgkin lymphoma. The table came from immunoSEQ multiplex PCR; TCRdb's copy has only in-frame clones and leaves some out. The sample yields around 14,000 clones, 60% to 80% seen once. This CDR3 is built from 12 residues. Germline CDR1 and CDR2: LNHDA and SQIVND (reference sequence). V was pared by 6 bases and J by 1 base, with 5 bases between. Study-wide results and caveats: Diminished baseline TCR diversity has been reported in newly diagnosed patients relative to healthy donors. TCR diversity in CD4+, not CD8+, cells rose significantly by C4D1.

Every one of the patients relapsed after autologous stem cell transplantation (brentuximab vedotin exposure was variable). Patients had relapsed/refractory classical Hodgkin lymphoma with complete response, partial response or progressive disease as best response. This clone has just one count. As yet, its antigen is unknown. The sequenced sample was peripheral blood mononuclear cells (PBMCs), obtained before the second cycle of nivolumab. This TCR was recovered from a human donor with classical Hodgkin lymphoma. V gene TRBV19 combines with J gene TRBJ2-3, with D hard to call. The CDR3 loop reads CASRSGTDTQYF. CDR3 nucleotide sequence: TGTGCCAGTAGGTCCGGCACAGATACGCAGTATTTT.